The present TCR beta chain was sequenced within a study of T cells in localized non-small cell lung cancer. Only in-frame clones appear in the TCRdb table, and some are missing; sequencing was by immunoSEQ multiplex PCR. The sample yields some 85,000 clones, 80% seen once. The sequencing here drew on PBMCs, taken before any cancer treatment. The sequence was collected from a man aged 40 to 69 with stage II squamous cell lung carcinoma.

DNA for the CDR3: TGTGCCAGTAGTAGAGAGGGGGGGAGCACAGATACGCAGTATTTT. It codes for CASSREGGSTDTQYF. The chain carries TRBV19 and TRBJ2-3; D is perhaps TRBD2 (7 bases). This CDR3 contains 15 residues. Germline CDR1 LNHDA, CDR2 SQIVND (reference sequence). Between the trimmed V and J ends, which lost 4 bases and 0 bases, there was a span of 11 bases.